The rows below give T cell receptor beta chains drawn from one sample of a study of response to subunit inactivated influenza vaccine. TCRdb used MiXCR to reprocess the RT-PCR reads, holding one entry per CDR3 protein. The table has roughly 570,000 distinct CDR3 sequences, 14% seen once. The sequences come from PBMCs from blood, collected 11 to 12 days after vaccination. The origin of the receptors is a man aged 50-59 years who received an inactivated influenza vaccine. Both conserved end residues are part of each CDR3. Fields, in order: D gene, J gene, V gene, CDR3 length, clone size, CDR3 protein, CDR3 DNA. A D gene is named only where the DNA matches it firmly. The listing skips clone size in some rows; elsewhere it reads once, few, many or a size class.

>NA|TRBJ2-4|TRBV4-3|15|NA
CASSGTRLAKNIQYF
TGCGCCAGCAGCGGAACACGACTAGCCAAAAACATTCAGTACTTC
>TRBD1|TRBJ2-6|TRBV11-1|17|NA
CASSPRTGSSGANVLTF
TGTGCCAGCAGCCCCAGGACAGGCTCATCTGGGGCCAACGTCCTGACTTTC
>TRBD1|TRBJ2-7|TRBV5-6|15|few
CASSLRATGTGYPYF
TGTGCCAGCAGCTTGAGGGCCACCGGGACAGGGTACCCTTACTTC
>TRBD2|TRBJ2-5|TRBV5-4|18|few
CASSSGTSGLGVQETQYF
TGTGCCAGCAGTTCCGGGACTAGCGGGCTTGGGGTCCAAGAGACCCAGTACTTC
>TRBD1|TRBJ2-4|TRBV12-3/TRBV12-4|13|few
CASSFRQGYIQYF
TGTGCCAGCAGTTTCCGACAGGGTTACATTCAGTACTTC
>NA|TRBJ2-5|TRBV5-1|14|NA
CASSLAEGQETQYF
TGCGCCAGCAGCTTGGCCGAAGGACAGGAGACCCAGTACTTC
>NA|TRBJ2-5|TRBV6-5|16|few
CASRHLYSEWTETQYF
TGTGCCAGCAGACATCTATACAGCGAATGGACGGAGACCCAGTACTTC
>NA|TRBJ2-2|TRBV7-2|14|many
CASSLAGYTGELFF
TGTGCCAGCAGCTTAGCCGGGTACACCGGGGAGCTGTTTTTT
>NA|TRBJ1-6|TRBV7-2|15|NA
CASSLATVINSPLHF
TGTGCCAGCAGCTTGGCGACAGTGATTAATTCACCCCTCCACTTT
>TRBD2|TRBJ2-1|TRBV7-6|15|NA
CASSQRTSGSYEQFF
TGTGCCAGCAGCCAAAGGACTAGCGGGAGTTATGAGCAGTTCTTC
>TRBD2|TRBJ2-1|TRBV2|16|NA
CASRGERGSSYNEQFF
TGTGCCAGCAGAGGGGAGCGGGGGAGCTCCTACAATGAGCAGTTCTTC
>NA|TRBJ1-1|TRBV7-2|14|many
CASSLGLLNTEAFF
TGTGCCAGCAGCTTAGGGCTCTTGAACACTGAAGCTTTCTTT
>NA|TRBJ2-5|TRBV29-1|14|NA
CSVNERGGQETQYF
TGCAGCGTCAACGAAAGGGGGGGCCAAGAGACCCAGTACTTC
>NA|TRBJ2-5|TRBV4-3|17|many
CASSQTPGPRAGETQYF
TGCGCCAGCAGCCAAACTCCGGGACCGAGGGCGGGAGAGACCCAGTACTTC
>NA|TRBJ1-4|TRBV5-6|15|NA
CASSPVVGPNEKLFF
TGTGCCAGCAGCCCCGTCGTCGGTCCGAATGAAAAACTGTTTTTT
>NA|TRBJ1-1|TRBV7-3|13|many
CASSLMVNTEAFF
TGTGCCAGCAGCTTAATGGTGAACACTGAAGCTTTCTTT
>NA|TRBJ2-3|TRBV20-1|12|NA
CSAQNPRDTQYF
TGCAGTGCTCAAAATCCCCGGGATACGCAGTATTTT
>NA|TRBJ2-1|TRBV20-1|11|NA
CSASQSNEQFF
TGCAGTGCTAGTCAGAGTAATGAGCAGTTCTTC
>NA|TRBJ1-1|TRBV20-1|15|NA
CSASYGRAMNTEAFF
TGCAGTGCTAGCTATGGCAGGGCAATGAACACTGAAGCTTTCTTT
>TRBD1|TRBJ2-1|TRBV3-1|15|few
CASSQVLGQGHEQFF
TGTGCCAGCAGCCAAGTTCTGGGACAGGGCCATGAGCAGTTCTTC
>NA|TRBJ2-7|TRBV7-8|13|NA
CACQLAGFYEQYF
TGTGCCTGCCAGTTGGCAGGCTTCTACGAGCAGTACTTC
>TRBD2|TRBJ2-3|TRBV7-9|17|few
CASSLVVAGEFPDTQYF
TGTGCCAGCAGCTTAGTTGTAGCGGGAGAATTCCCAGATACGCAGTATTTT
>TRBD1|TRBJ1-2|TRBV7-9|14|few
CASSLGQGALGYTF
TGTGCCAGCAGCTTAGGACAGGGGGCCCTAGGCTACACCTTC
>TRBD1|TRBJ1-6|TRBV5-1|15|NA
CASSVGQGLTSPLHF
TGCGCCAGCAGCGTAGGACAGGGACTTACTTCACCCCTCCACTTT
>TRBD1|TRBJ2-5|TRBV25-1|14|NA
CASRETGIGETQYF
TGTGCCAGCAGGGAGACAGGGATCGGAGAGACCCAGTACTTC
>NA|TRBJ2-2|TRBV7-2|15|few
CASSSYYSNTGELFF
TGTGCCAGCAGCTCCTACTACTCGAACACCGGGGAGCTGTTTTTT
>TRBD1|TRBJ2-5|TRBV2|14|NA
CASSTGTGVGTQYF
TGTGCCAGCAGCACCGGGACAGGGGTCGGGACCCAGTACTTC
>TRBD2|TRBJ2-5|TRBV7-6|16|NA
CASSSFTSGGGETQYF
TGTGCCAGCAGCTCGTTTACTAGCGGGGGTGGTGAGACCCAGTACTTC
>TRBD1|TRBJ2-1|TRBV20-1|13|NA
CSAAGTGLNEQFF
TGCAGTGCTGCCGGGACAGGGTTGAATGAGCAGTTCTTC
>NA|TRBJ2-3|TRBV20-1|13|NA
CSAKLGYGDTQYF
TGCAGTGCTAAGCTAGGGTACGGAGATACGCAGTATTTT
>NA|TRBJ2-1|TRBV11-3|17|few
CASSLDPSRTDGHEQFF
TGTGCCAGCAGCTTAGATCCTTCCCGGACTGACGGACATGAGCAGTTCTTC
>NA|TRBJ2-2|TRBV6-5|18|few
CASSYGFSSGPNTGELFF
TGTGCCAGCAGTTACGGGTTTTCTTCGGGACCGAACACCGGGGAGCTGTTTTTT
>TRBD1|TRBJ2-1|TRBV7-9|14|NA
CAGSSWDRGDEQFF
TGTGCCGGCAGCTCCTGGGACAGGGGCGATGAGCAGTTCTTC
>NA|TRBJ2-3|TRBV12-3/TRBV12-4|15|NA
CASSLVGIGADTQYF
TGTGCCAGCAGTTTAGTGGGGATAGGCGCAGATACGCAGTATTTT
>TRBD2|TRBJ2-1|TRBV6-5|16|NA
CASSSWTSGIHNEQFF
TGTGCCAGCAGTTCCTGGACTAGCGGGATACACAATGAGCAGTTCTTC
>TRBD1|TRBJ1-2|TRBV5-1|15|NA
CASSSNDGQGGGYTF
TGCGCCAGCAGCTCCAACGACGGACAGGGAGGTGGCTACACCTTC
>TRBD2|TRBJ2-1|TRBV24-1|18|few
CATSDPGVAGANYNEQFF
TGTGCCACCAGTGATCCTGGCGTAGCGGGAGCGAACTACAATGAGCAGTTCTTC
>NA|TRBJ2-7|TRBV28|11|NA
CASGQNYEQYF
TGTGCCAGCGGACAGAATTACGAGCAGTACTTC
>TRBD1|TRBJ2-5|TRBV11-2|16|few
CASSFRDRGMLETQYF
TGTGCCAGCAGCTTCCGGGACAGGGGAATGCTAGAGACCCAGTACTTC
>TRBD2|TRBJ2-3|TRBV4-2|16|few
CASSQWTSGSTDTQYF
TGTGCCAGCAGCCAATGGACTAGCGGAAGCACAGATACGCAGTATTTT
>NA|TRBJ2-7|TRBV12-3/TRBV12-4|13|few
CASSLHLSYEQYF
TGTGCCAGCTCGCTCCACCTCTCCTACGAGCAGTACTTC
>NA|TRBJ2-1|TRBV11-1|19|NA
CARSPLPRGAPSSYNEQFF
TGTGCCAGAAGCCCCCTCCCCCGTGGGGCACCGAGCTCCTACAATGAGCAGTTCTTC
>NA|TRBJ1-1|TRBV20-1|14|few
CSARDGMGATEAFF
TGCAGTGCTAGAGATGGGATGGGGGCCACTGAAGCTTTCTTT
>NA|TRBJ2-3|TRBV4-2|16|few
CASSRAGLRGTDTQYF
TGTGCCAGCAGCCGTGCCGGCCTACGAGGGACAGATACGCAGTATTTT
>TRBD1|TRBJ2-3|TRBV12-3/TRBV12-4|15|NA
CASSYRDRGTDTQYF
TGTGCCAGCAGCTACCGGGACAGGGGCACAGATACGCAGTATTTT
>TRBD2|TRBJ2-1|TRBV29-1|17|NA
CSVGRAGGPFLYNEQFF
TGCAGCGTTGGGAGGGCGGGAGGGCCTTTTTTATACAATGAGCAGTTCTTC
>TRBD1|TRBJ2-7|TRBV29-1|15|few
CSVEGWGQGLDEQYF
TGCAGCGTTGAGGGATGGGGACAGGGGTTGGACGAGCAGTACTTC
>TRBD1|TRBJ1-6|TRBV7-9|15|few
CASSMQRTGNSPLHF
TGTGCCAGCAGCATGCAGCGGACAGGAAATTCACCCCTCCACTTT
>TRBD1|TRBJ1-6|TRBV12-3/TRBV12-4|15|few
CASSFRTGGATSLHF
TGTGCCAGCAGTTTTCGGACAGGAGGTGCCACTTCCCTCCACTTT
>TRBD1|TRBJ2-5|TRBV6-2/TRBV6-3|20|NA
CASRQSPAFRGQLGQETQYF
TGTGCCAGCAGACAAAGCCCGGCGTTCAGGGGGCAATTAGGCCAAGAGACCCAGTACTTC
>TRBD2|TRBJ2-3|TRBV12-3/TRBV12-4|17|many
CASSPYSGGRSTDTQYF
TGTGCCAGCAGTCCTTATAGCGGGGGGCGGAGCACAGATACGCAGTATTTT
>NA|TRBJ2-3|TRBV12-3/TRBV12-4|13|NA
CASSQKPRDTQYF
TGTGCCAGCAGCCAAAAGCCGAGAGATACGCAGTATTTT
>TRBD2|TRBJ2-1|TRBV4-3|17|NA
CASSQDGLAGVPAELFF
TGCGCCAGCAGCCAAGATGGACTAGCGGGAGTCCCAGCTGAGCTGTTCTTC
>NA|TRBJ1-6|TRBV4-2|16|NA
CASSQGFGQGESPLHF
TGTGCCAGCAGCCAAGGTTTTGGGCAGGGAGAATCACCCCTCCACTTT
>NA|TRBJ2-3|TRBV29-1|13|NA
CSVVGRVTDTQYF
TGCAGCGTTGTGGGCAGGGTCACAGATACGCAGTATTTT